Here is one T cell receptor beta chain with its context. Its antigen is unidentified. This record belongs to a study of cytomegalovirus exposure and HLA in healthy donors. It was with 60 Vbeta and 13 Jbeta primers that the PCR ran. Method: immunoSEQ multiplex PCR; TCRdb's copy keeps in-frame clones and lacks some. The sample shows fewer than 200,000 clones, approximately 82% of them seen only once. Study findings and constraints: Analysis performed later showed TCR beta chains linked to HLA being more clonally expanded than equally common others.

This CDR3 comprises 16 residues. Sequenced: PBMCs. This TCR was recovered from a man between 40 and 49 years old in good health and CMV-seropositive. The chain joins TRBV21-1 to TRBJ2-1; whether TRBD2, the table's D call, matches the DNA was not checked. TRBV21-1 is deemed a pseudogene. The CDR3 region has the DNA TGTGCCAGCAGCAAAGGGCCTAGCGGGAGATGGGATGAGCAGTTCTTC. Protein: CASSKGPSGRWDEQFF.